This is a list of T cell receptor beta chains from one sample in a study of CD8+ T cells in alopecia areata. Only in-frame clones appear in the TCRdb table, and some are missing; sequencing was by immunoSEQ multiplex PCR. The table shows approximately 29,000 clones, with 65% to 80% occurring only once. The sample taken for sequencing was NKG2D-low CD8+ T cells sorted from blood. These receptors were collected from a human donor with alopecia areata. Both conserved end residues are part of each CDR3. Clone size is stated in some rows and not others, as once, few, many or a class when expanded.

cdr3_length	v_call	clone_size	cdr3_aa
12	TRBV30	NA	CASNAASGELFF
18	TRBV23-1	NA	CASSHTDRGFGGANVLTF
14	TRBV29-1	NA	CSVHRTGNTGELFF
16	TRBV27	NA	CASSDPPGYGTAEQYF
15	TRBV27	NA	CASSGTASSYNEQFF
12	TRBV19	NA	CASSDRVYEQFF
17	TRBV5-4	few	CASRHGTSERGTDTQYF
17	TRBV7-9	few	CASSSVLADLSTDTQYF
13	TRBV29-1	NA	CSVLDRSSYEQYF
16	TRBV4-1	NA	CASSPPSGIPTDTQYF
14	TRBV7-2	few	CASSLAPSAETQYF
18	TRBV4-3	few	CASSQDHSSGGYTGELFF
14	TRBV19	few	CASRLAGSVETQYF
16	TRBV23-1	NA	CASSHPGQGASGELFF
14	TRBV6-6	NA	CASKTGGVDQPQHF
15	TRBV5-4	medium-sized	CASSEESSGANVLTF
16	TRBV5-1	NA	CASSLTSGGAGDTQYF
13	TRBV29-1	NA	CSVGMRETDEQYF
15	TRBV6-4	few	CASSDGRGSTDTQYF
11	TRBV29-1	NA	CSGQGADTQYF
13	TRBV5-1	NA	CASSLGQYNEQFF
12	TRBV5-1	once	CASSMNSYEQYF
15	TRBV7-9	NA	CASSLAQGAPETQYF
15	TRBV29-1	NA	CSVEDRRGGTGELFF
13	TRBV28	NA	CASSLGTKREQYF
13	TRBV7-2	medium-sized	CASSPGQGYEQYF
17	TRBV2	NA	CASSEGLLGSPRYEQYF
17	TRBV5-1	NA	CASSLNLAGTGTDTQYF
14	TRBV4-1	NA	CASSRTTGANVLTF
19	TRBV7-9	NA	CASSLSLPVGGQGYNEQFF
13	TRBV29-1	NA	CSVDPGQNYGYTF
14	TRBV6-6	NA	CASSYLAGQDTQYF
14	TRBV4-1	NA	CASSLGTGNLEQYF
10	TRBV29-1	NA	CSAQGRGVFF
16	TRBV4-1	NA	CASSQRTQTGQETQYF
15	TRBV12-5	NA	CASGLVGQTNTEAFF
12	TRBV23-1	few	CASSPRLETQYF
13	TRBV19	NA	CAGSITIGNIQYF
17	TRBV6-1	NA	CASSELPGGPGTDTQYF
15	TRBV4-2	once	CASSRGAHQAGELFF
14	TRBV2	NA	CASSELGDFDTQYF
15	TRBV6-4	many	CASSDSSDGNQPQHF
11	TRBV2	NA	CASSDVDEQYF
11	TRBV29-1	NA	CSGINTGELFF
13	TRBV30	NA	CAWSVQGRYGYTF
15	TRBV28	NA	CATTREGGYQETQYF
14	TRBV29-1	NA	CSVDQGYSNQPQHF
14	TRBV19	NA	CASSRWDRLGEQFF
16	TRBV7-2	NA	CASSLHGRESNYEQYF
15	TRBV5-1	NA	CASSLAGGLTETQYF
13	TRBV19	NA	CASSIGENQPQHF
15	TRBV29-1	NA	CSVESTGARGETQYF
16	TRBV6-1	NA	CASSEASGSGADTQYF
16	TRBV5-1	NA	CASSLSPSRDMNEQFF
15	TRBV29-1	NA	CSVEGDTLSYNEQFF